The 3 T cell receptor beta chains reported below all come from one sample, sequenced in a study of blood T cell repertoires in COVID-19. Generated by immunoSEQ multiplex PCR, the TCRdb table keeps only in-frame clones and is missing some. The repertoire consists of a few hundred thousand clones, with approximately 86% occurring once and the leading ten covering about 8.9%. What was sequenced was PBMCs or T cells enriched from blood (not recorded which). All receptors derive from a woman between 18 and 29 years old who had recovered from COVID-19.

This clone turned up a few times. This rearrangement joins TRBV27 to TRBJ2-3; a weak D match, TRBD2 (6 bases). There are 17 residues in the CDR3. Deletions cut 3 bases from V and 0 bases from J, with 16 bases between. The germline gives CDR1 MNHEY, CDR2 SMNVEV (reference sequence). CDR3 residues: CASSLGGLTPSTDTQYF. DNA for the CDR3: TGTGCCAGCAGTTTGGGGGGATTGACTCCTAGCACAGATACGCAGTATTTT.

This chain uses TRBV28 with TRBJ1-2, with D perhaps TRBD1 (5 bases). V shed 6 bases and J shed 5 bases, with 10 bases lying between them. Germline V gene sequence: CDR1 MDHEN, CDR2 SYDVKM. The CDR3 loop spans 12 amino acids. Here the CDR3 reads CASRGEGYGYTF. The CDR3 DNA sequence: TGTGCCAGCAGAGGGGAGGGGTATGGCTACACCTTC.

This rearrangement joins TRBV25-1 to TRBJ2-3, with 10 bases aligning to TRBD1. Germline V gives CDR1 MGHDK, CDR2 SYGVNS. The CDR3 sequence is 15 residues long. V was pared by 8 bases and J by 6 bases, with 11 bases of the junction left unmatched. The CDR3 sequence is CASLLGGQGTDTQYF. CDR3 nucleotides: TGTGCCAGCCTGCTGGGGGGACAGGGGACTGATACGCAGTATTTT. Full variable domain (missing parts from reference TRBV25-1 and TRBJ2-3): EADIYQTPRYLVIGTGKKITLECSQTMGHDKMYWYQQDPGMELHLIHYSYGVNSTEKGDLSSESTVSRIRTEHFPLTLESARPSHTSQYLCASLLGGQGTDTQYFGPGTRLTVL.